The present entry profiles one T cell receptor (beta chain) with its context. Its antigen is currently unknown. Half of the eight donors gave roughly 0.45-1 mL blood during surgery. The CDR3 extends over 14 amino acids. With 4 bases clipped from V and 5 bases from J, the junction kept 6 bases outside the gene matches. Germline V gene data show CDR1 as SGHKS and CDR2 as YYEKEE (reference sequence). The record originates from a study of human thymus T cells. Study observations and caveats: It looked as if thymic and blood repertoires used V and J genes in a biased way.

Using immunoSEQ multiplex PCR, the repertoire was profiled, and TCRdb retains in-frame clones only, with some absent. The sample lists over 35,000 clones; around 94% were seen once. J is TRBJ1-5 and V is TRBV5-5, with 7 positions matching TRBD1. This clonotype was obtained from a boy under three years old with a congenital heart defect but otherwise immunologically healthy. The specimen was blood. The CDR3 loop reads CASSLDREDQPQHF. The CDR3 DNA reads as TGTGCCAGCAGCCTCGACAGGGAAGATCAGCCCCAGCATTTT.